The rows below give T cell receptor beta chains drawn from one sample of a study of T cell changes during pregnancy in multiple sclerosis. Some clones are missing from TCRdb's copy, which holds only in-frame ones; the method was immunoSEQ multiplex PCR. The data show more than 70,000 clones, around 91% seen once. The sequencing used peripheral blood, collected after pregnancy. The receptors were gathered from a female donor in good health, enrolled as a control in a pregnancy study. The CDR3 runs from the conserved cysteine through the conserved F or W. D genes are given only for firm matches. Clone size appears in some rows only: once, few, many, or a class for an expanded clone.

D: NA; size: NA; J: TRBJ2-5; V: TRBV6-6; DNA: TGTGCCAGCGCCCAGGGGGAGACCCAGTACTTC; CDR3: CASAQGETQYF
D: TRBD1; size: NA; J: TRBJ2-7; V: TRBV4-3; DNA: TGCGCCAGCAGCCAACCCTCCGGGACAGGGGGCAACGAGCAGTACTTC; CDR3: CASSQPSGTGGNEQYF
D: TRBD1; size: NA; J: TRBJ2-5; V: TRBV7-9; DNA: TGTGCCAGCAGCCCCCGGGACAGCGAACAAGAGACCCAGTACTTC; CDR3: CASSPRDSEQETQYF
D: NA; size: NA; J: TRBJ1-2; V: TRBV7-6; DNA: TGTGCCAGCAGCTTAGAGGCAGGGTCGCGAGTCTATGGCTACACCTTC; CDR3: CASSLEAGSRVYGYTF
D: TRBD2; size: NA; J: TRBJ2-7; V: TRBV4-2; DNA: TGTGCCAGCAGCCAAGAACTAGCGGGGCGCTCTTTCTCCTACGAGCAGTACTTC; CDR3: CASSQELAGRSFSYEQYF
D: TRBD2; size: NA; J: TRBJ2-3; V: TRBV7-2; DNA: TGTGCCAGCAGCTTTGCGGGGGGGAGCACAGATACGCAGTATTTT; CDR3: CASSFAGGSTDTQYF
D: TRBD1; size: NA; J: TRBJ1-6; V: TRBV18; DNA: TGTGCCAGCTCACCATTCTCCGGGACAGGGCCTTCACCCCTCCACTTT; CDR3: CASSPFSGTGPSPLHF
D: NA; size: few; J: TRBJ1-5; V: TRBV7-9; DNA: TGTGCCAGCAGCTTAGTAGGGGTTGGGCAGCCCCAGCATTTT; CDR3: CASSLVGVGQPQHF
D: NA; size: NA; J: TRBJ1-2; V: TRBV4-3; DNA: TGCGCCAGCAGCCAAGGTCCAGGGTCCTATGGCTACACCTTC; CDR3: CASSQGPGSYGYTF
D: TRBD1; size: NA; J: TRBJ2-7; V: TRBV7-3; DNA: TGTGCCAGCAGCCCACAGGGGGGCTACGAGCAGTACTTC; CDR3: CASSPQGGYEQYF
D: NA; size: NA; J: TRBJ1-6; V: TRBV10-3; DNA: TGTGCCATCAGTGAGTTTGAGGGCTTGAATTCACCCCTCCACTTT; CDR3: CAISEFEGLNSPLHF
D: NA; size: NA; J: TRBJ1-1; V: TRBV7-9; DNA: TGTGCCAGCAGCTTAAACCCGGGGACTGAAGCTTTCTTT; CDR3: CASSLNPGTEAFF
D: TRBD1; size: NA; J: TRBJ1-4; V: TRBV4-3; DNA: TGCGCCAGCAGCCGGACAGGACTTAAGGATGAAAAACTGTTTTTT; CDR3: CASSRTGLKDEKLFF
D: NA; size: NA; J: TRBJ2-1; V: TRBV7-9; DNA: TGTGCCAGCAGCCACCCGGTGCCCAACAATGAGCAGTTCTTC; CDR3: CASSHPVPNNEQFF
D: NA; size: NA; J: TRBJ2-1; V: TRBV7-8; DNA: TGTGCCAGCAGCCTAGCAACCGGGGTCCAGTTCTTC; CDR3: CASSLATGVQFF